The 18 T cell receptor beta chains listed next were all sequenced from one sample in a study of molecular identifiers for immune sequencing clone quantification. Each CDR3 protein gets one entry after TCRdb re-called the PCR reads with MiXCR. The repertoire has hundreds of thousands of distinct CDR3 sequences, over 25% of them found once; the top ten carry about 0.73%. Material: naive CD8+ T cells from blood, with Jurkat cell RNA spiked in. Subset in this sample: FACS-sorted CD8+CD4-CCR7+CD45RA+ naive T cells. The receptor set was obtained from a human donor in good health. Some libraries in this study had Jurkat cell RNA spiked in.

Note on this clonotype: One base away lies a much larger clone, so this may be a sequencing read error. The chain uses TRBV7-6 and TRBJ2-5; D is uncertain. Looked up from germline, CDR1 is SGHVS and CDR2 is FNYEAQ. The CDR3 has 12 amino acids. V lost 1 base and J lost 4, with 4 bases in between. In DNA form, the CDR3 reads TGTGCCAGCAGCTTAGAATCAGAGACCCAGTACTTC. Its protein is CASSLESETQYF.

This clonotype was observed many times. The rearrangement links TRBV13 to TRBJ2-3, with 8 bases lining up with TRBD1. Germline V gives CDR1 PRHDT, CDR2 FYEKMQ (reference sequence). The CDR3 has 14 amino acids. The V segment lost 8 bases and the J segment 2 bases; nucleotides outside the gene matches: 6. This CDR3 is CASREDRATDTQYF. The DNA for the CDR3 is TGTGCCAGCCGTGAGGACAGGGCCACAGATACGCAGTATTTT.

This clonotype was seen only a few times. The chain has TRBV10-2 and TRBJ1-1, with a weak D call TRBD1 (6 bases). In germline, CDR1 is WSHSY, CDR2 SAAADI. The CDR3 extends over 13 amino acids. Trimming took off 11 bases at V and 3 bases at J, with 16 bases between the two ends. Written as DNA, the CDR3 is TGCGCCGTAGATGGGGGGGCGGACACTGAAGCTTTCTTT. Translated, it gives CAVDGGADTEAFF.

This chain uses TRBV3-1 with TRBJ2-7, with D uncertain. The CDR3 runs 12 residues. V dropped 11 bases and J dropped 0 bases, with 11 bases sitting between them. From germline, CDR1 is LGHDT and CDR2 YNNKEL (reference sequence). The CDR3 region is CAVEWPSYEQYF. DNA of the CDR3: TGTGCCGTTGAGTGGCCCTCCTACGAGCAGTACTTC.

J is TRBJ2-3 and V is TRBV5-6; a weak D match, TRBD1 (5 bases). Germline V gene data show CDR1 as SGHDT and CDR2 as YYEEEE. The length of the CDR3 is 17 residues. V lost 3 bases and J lost 6, with 23 bases in between. The CDR3: CASSYIGMGRDRDTQYF. In nucleotides, the CDR3 is TGTGCCAGCAGCTACATTGGGATGGGCAGGGATAGGGATACGCAGTATTTT.

This clonotype has only a few counts. The J gene is TRBJ1-1, the V gene TRBV20-1; D call uncertain. V lost 5 bases, J lost 4 bases, and 8 bases lay in between. The CDR3 has 11 amino acids. CDR1 and CDR2 from the germline V gene are DFQATT and SNEGSKA (reference sequence). The CDR3 coding sequence is TGCAGTGCTCAGTCAATCACTGAAGCTTTCTTT. The encoded protein is CSAQSITEAFF.

The J gene is TRBJ2-1, the V gene TRBV13, with TRBD1 as a possible D gene (7 bases). V shed 1 base and J shed 8 bases, with 21 bases lying between them. Germline V CDR1 and CDR2: PRHDT, FYEKMQ (reference sequence). The length of the CDR3 is 17 residues. The CDR3 DNA follows: TGTGCCAGCAGCTTAGTCGTGGAGGGCAGGGGGTGGGATGAGCAGTTCTTC. Translation: CASSLVVEGRGWDEQFF.

This clonotype has at least ten counts. The chain uses TRBV4-3 and TRBJ1-1, with no clear D. Germline-derived CDR1 and CDR2 are LGHNA and YSLEER. This CDR3 comprises 17 residues. V was cut by 0 bases and J by 3 bases, with 17 bases left in between. CDR3 region: CASSQDRHRSWDTEAFF. The CDR3 nucleotides read TGCGCCAGCAGCCAAGATCGTCACAGATCTTGGGACACTGAAGCTTTCTTT.

The V call is TRBV9, the J call TRBJ2-7; a weak D match, TRBD1 (6 bases). This CDR3 region has 14 residues. Trimming stripped 0 bases from V and 5 bases from J, with 12 bases between. Germline V gene data show CDR1 as SGDLS and CDR2 as YYNGEE. CDR3: CASSVGGQLDEQYF. Written as DNA, the CDR3 is TGTGCCAGCAGCGTAGGAGGACAGCTCGACGAGCAGTACTTC.

This chain joins TRBV24-1 and TRBJ1-1, with TRBD1 as a possible D gene (6 bases). This CDR3 is built from 15 residues. With 4 bases removed from V and 5 bases from J, the gap between germline ends came to 16 bases. Germline V CDR1 and CDR2: KGHDR, SFDVKD. The chain's CDR3 is CATSERQGRGTEAFF. In nucleotides, the CDR3 is TGTGCCACCAGTGAACGCCAGGGGCGAGGTACTGAAGCTTTCTTT.

This clonotype has a handful of counts. The chain recombines TRBV27 with TRBJ1-3; 7 bases fit TRBD1. Trimming took 7 bases from V and 4 from J; bases not matched to a gene: 4. The CDR3 contains 13 residues. The germline V gene has CDR1 MNHEY and CDR2 SMNVEV (reference sequence). CDR3 in amino acids: CASTTGYGNTIYF. For the CDR3, the DNA is TGTGCCAGCACGACAGGGTACGGAAACACCATATATTTT.

The count of this clonotype is one. A much more abundant neighbour one base away suggests this may be a read error. The rearrangement joins TRBV29-1 to TRBJ2-5, with unresolved D. This CDR3 is built from 11 residues. Germline-derived CDR1 and CDR2 are SQVTM and ANQGSEA. The CDR3 reads CSVEVLETKYF. CDR3 in DNA: TGCAGCGTTGAAGTTTTGGAGACCAAGTACTTC.

This chain links TRBV15 with TRBJ2-3; TRBD2 is a possible D gene (5 bases). The germline V gene encodes CDR1 LNHNV and CDR2 YYDKDF (reference sequence). V lost 0 bases, J lost 0 bases, and 13 bases lay in between. The CDR3 contains 17 residues. The CDR3 loop is CATSRDQSSSSTDTQYF. CDR3 sequence (DNA): TGTGCCACCAGCAGAGATCAATCTAGCTCAAGCACAGATACGCAGTATTTT. Full variable domain (outside the CDR3, taken from reference TRBV15 and TRBJ2-3): DAMVIQNPRYQVTQFGKPVTLSCSQTLNHNVMYWYQQKSSQAPKLLFHYYDKDFNNEADTPDNFQSRRPNTSFCFLDIRSPGLGDTAMYLCATSRDQSSSSTDTQYFGPGTRLTVL.

This clonotype was observed many times. The CDR3 sequence: CAWSLPQGNIYEQYF. In DNA form, the CDR3 reads TGTGCCTGGAGTTTGCCACAGGGAAATATCTACGAGCAGTACTTC. The V and J genes are TRBV30 and TRBJ2-7; D may be TRBD1 (6 bases). The ends were cut back, 2 bases at V and 3 bases at J, with 17 bases in the middle. The germline CDR1 and CDR2 sequences are GTSNPN and SVGIG (reference sequence). This CDR3 contains 15 residues.

This clonotype has only a few counts. The chain uses TRBV9 and TRBJ2-2; 9 bases are shared with TRBD1. J gave up 5 bases and V 3 bases, and 5 bases lay outside the gene matches. The CDR3 extends over 15 amino acids. In germline, CDR1 is SGDLS, CDR2 YYNGEE. The CDR3 here is CASSEDRGGTGELFF. CDR3 nucleotides: TGTGCCAGCAGCGAGGACAGGGGAGGGACCGGGGAGCTGTTTTTT.

A word on this clonotype: One base away lies a much larger clone, so this may be a sequencing read error. The CDR3 loop is CASSLRYYNEQFF. The CDR3 bases are TGTGCCAGCAGTTTAAGGTACTACAATGAGCAGTTCTTC. V gene TRBV6-2 or TRBV6-3 combines with J gene TRBJ2-1, with D hard to call. Germline CDR1 reads MNHEY; CDR2 reads SVGEGT. This CDR3 region has 13 residues. V was trimmed by 4 bases and J by 3 bases, leaving 7 bases between them.

This clonotype was counted between two and nine times. This could be a read error, since a much larger clone is one nucleotide away. The rearrangement uses TRBV7-6 and TRBJ1-1; D gene unclear. The CDR3 is made up of 13 amino acids. CDR1 and CDR2 from the germline V gene are SGHVS and FNYEAQ. The CDR3 spells CASSLGEATGAFF. CDR3 DNA sequence: TGTGCCAGCAGCTTAGGGGAGGCCACTGGAGCTTTCTTT.

A note on this clonotype: Being one base from a much bigger clone, this may be a read error. The gene calls are TRBV12-3 or TRBV12-4 and TRBJ2-3; maybe TRBD2 (6 bases). This CDR3 region has 15 residues. V lost 4 bases to trimming and J lost 4 bases, with 15 bases between them. The CDR3 loop is CASSYGTPSPDTQYF. The DNA of the CDR3 is TGTGCCAGCAGTTACGGGACTCCGTCCCCAGATACGCAGTATTTT.